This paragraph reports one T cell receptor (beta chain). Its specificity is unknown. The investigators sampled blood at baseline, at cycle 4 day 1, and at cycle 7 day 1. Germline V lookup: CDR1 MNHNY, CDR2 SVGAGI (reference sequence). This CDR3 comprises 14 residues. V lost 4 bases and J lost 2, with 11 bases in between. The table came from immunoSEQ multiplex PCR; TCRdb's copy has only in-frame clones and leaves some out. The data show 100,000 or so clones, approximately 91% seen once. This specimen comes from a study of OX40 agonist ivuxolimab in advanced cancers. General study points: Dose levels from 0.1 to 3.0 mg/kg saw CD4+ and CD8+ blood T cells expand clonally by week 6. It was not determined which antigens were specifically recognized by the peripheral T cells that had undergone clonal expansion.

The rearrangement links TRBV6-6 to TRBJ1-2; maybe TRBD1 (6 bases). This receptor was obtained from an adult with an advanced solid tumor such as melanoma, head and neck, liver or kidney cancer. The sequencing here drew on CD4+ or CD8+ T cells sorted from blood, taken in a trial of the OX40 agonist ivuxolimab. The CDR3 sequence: CASSSRQDNYGYTF. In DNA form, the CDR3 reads TGTGCCAGCAGTTCCAGACAGGACAACTATGGCTACACCTTC.